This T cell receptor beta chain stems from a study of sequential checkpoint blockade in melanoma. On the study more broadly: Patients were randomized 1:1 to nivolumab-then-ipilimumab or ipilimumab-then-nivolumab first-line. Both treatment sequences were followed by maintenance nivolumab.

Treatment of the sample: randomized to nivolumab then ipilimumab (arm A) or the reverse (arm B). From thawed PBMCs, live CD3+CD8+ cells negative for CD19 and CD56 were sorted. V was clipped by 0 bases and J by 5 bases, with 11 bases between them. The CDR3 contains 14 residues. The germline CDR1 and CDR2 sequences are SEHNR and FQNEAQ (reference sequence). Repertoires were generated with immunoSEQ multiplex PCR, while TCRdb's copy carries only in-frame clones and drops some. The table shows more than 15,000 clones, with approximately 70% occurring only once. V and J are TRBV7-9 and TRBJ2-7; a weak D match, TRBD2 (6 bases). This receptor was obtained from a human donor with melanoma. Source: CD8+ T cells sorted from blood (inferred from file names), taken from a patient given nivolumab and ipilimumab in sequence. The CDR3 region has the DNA TGTGCCAGCAGCTTAGCGGGAGGTTCCGACGAGCAGTACTTC. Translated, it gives CASSLAGGSDEQYF.